The sequence of this T cell receptor beta chain was determined in a study of T cells after yellow fever vaccination. The study's findings and limits: The study found a weaker secondary response that peaked faster, day 5 versus 15. The presence of abundant clonotypes contaminating from the bulk population was possible in FACS-sorted repertoires.

From the 5' RACE reads, TCRdb called clonotypes with MiXCR, one entry per CDR3 protein. The table includes fewer than 350,000 distinct CDR3 sequences, roughly 4.3% detected once. From germline, CDR1 is SGHRS and CDR2 YFSETQ. Between the trimmed V and J ends, which lost 4 bases and 1 base, there was a span of 11 bases. There are 15 residues in the CDR3. This clonotype was counted many times. No antigen is known for it. This TCR derives from a man between 18 and 35 years old who received the YFV17D yellow fever vaccine. Specimen: PBMCs, collected 15 days after the yellow fever booster vaccination. The gene calls are TRBV5-1 and TRBJ1-4; D perhaps matches TRBD1 (5 bases). The CDR3 DNA reads TGCGCCAGCAGCCGGGGGGAAATAACTAATGAAAAACTGTTTTTT. Amino acids: CASSRGEITNEKLFF.